This TCR beta chain was captured by sequencing in a study of cytomegalovirus exposure and HLA in healthy donors. Study-wide results and limits: The tendency of first-cohort TCR clusters to co-occur in the roughly 130 validation repertoires was the finding of a later analysis. As was reported, the classifier diagnosed cytomegalovirus status with high specificity and sensitivity. The study recorded more than 150 TCR beta chains that were cytomegalovirus-associated.

Libraries were prepared by immunoSEQ multiplex PCR; TCRdb keeps only in-frame clonotypes and omits some of them. Altogether 90,000 to 150,000 clones are present, approximately 88% being singletons, with the ten largest covering nearly 6.5%. This clone appeared once. Antigen unknown. The donors belonged to the 120-subject validation cohort, separate from the 666-subject first cohort. Trimming shortened V by 0 bases and J by 0 bases, and 21 bases separated the two germline ends. The CDR3 runs to 20 residues. Germline V CDR1 and CDR2: LGHNA, YNFKEQ. The sequence derives from a woman under 30 in good health and CMV-seropositive. The sequenced material came from PBMCs. J is TRBJ2-1 and V is TRBV4-2, with a weak D call TRBD2 (6 bases). CDR3 in amino acids: CASSQDLRDSSFSSYNEQFF. CDR3 DNA sequence: TGTGCCAGCAGCCAAGATCTACGGGACTCGTCATTCAGCTCCTACAATGAGCAGTTCTTC.